The TCR beta chain under discussion was sequenced for a study of shared clonotypes between healthy human individuals. At the level of the study: Donor ages ranged 18 to 49 years: a couple of women, a few men.

This CDR3 spans 13 amino acids. Trimming took off 7 bases at V and 4 bases at J, with 11 bases between the two ends. Germline V lookup: CDR1 SNHLY, CDR2 FYNNEI. This table comes from immunoSEQ multiplex PCR, and its TCRdb copy is limited to in-frame clones, with some not included. The profile shows approximately 440,000 clones, roughly three quarters of them singletons. The sequence was collected from a woman between 40 and 55 years old in good health. Some clones in this sample may be carry-over from other donors' samples. Specimen: PBMCs. The V call is TRBV2, the J call TRBJ1-3; unclear D gene. The CDR3 bases are TGTGCCAGCATTAGGGATGGAGGAAACACCATATATTTT. Translation: CASIRDGGNTIYF.